The 8 T cell receptor beta chains below come from one sample, sequenced in a study of lung T cells in sarcoidosis with Löfgren's syndrome. A single record per CDR3 protein comes from TCRdb applying MiXCR to the reads. The sample holds 58,000 or so distinct CDR3 sequences, about 20% seen once. Sequencing was carried out using CD4+ T cells from PBMCs. All receptors derive from a human donor with sarcoidosis (Löfgren's syndrome or another form), or a control subject (not recorded which).

There are a few counts of this clonotype. CDR3 nucleotide sequence: TGCAGCGTCGGGACTAGCGGAACAGATACGCAGTATTTT. Its protein is CSVGTSGTDTQYF. The genes are TRBV29-1 and TRBJ2-3, with 11 bases that match TRBD2. In germline, CDR1 is SQVTM, CDR2 ANQGSEA. J gave up 3 bases and V 6 bases, and 2 bases lay outside the gene matches. The CDR3 covers 13 residues.

At least ten counts were recorded for this clonotype. The chain uses TRBV6-1 and TRBJ1-1; tentative D call: TRBD1 (5 bases). There are 11 residues in the CDR3. Trimming stripped 10 bases from V and 6 bases from J, with 12 bases between. Germline V gene lookup returns CDR1 MNHNS and CDR2 SASEGT. CDR3 protein: CAISAGPEAFF. CDR3 nucleotides: TGTGCCATTTCTGCGGGGCCTGAAGCTTTCTTT.

This clonotype was counted many times. This sequence joins TRBV12-3 or TRBV12-4 and TRBJ1-2; weak D call: TRBD1 (6 bases). The V end lost 5 bases, the J end lost 3 bases, and 16 bases lay between the germline ends. This CDR3 spans 15 amino acids. CDR3 sequence reads: CASSPQETGHYGYTF. The CDR3 bases are TGTGCCAGCAGTCCGCAAGAGACAGGCCACTATGGCTACACCTTC.

As concerns this clonotype: Since a much larger clone is just one base distant, this may be a read error. This chain joins TRBV20-1 and TRBJ2-7, with TRBD2 matching over 7 bases. Per germline, CDR1 DFQATT and CDR2 SNEGSKA (reference sequence). The CDR3 runs to 15 residues. V lost 6 bases to trimming and J lost 7 bases; unmatched junction nucleotides: 18. CDR3 in DNA: TGCAGTGCCCCCCGGCGGGAGTGCCGGGGAGGGGAGCAGTACTTC. It specifies CSAPRRECRGGEQYF.

Details on this clonotype: A much bigger clone sits one base away, suggesting this may be a read error. The V and J genes are TRBV7-6 and TRBJ1-1; D perhaps matches TRBD1 (5 bases). Germline V CDR1 and CDR2: SGHVS, FNYEAQ. This CDR3 contains 13 residues. Written as DNA, the CDR3 is TGTGCCAGCAGCTTAGATTGGGGGACTGGAGCTTTCTTT. This sequence encodes CASSLDWGTGAFF. Looking up the rest from reference TRBV7-6 and TRBJ1-1 gives the full variable domain: GAGVSQSPRYKVTKRGQDVALRCDPISGHVSLYWYRQALGQGPEFLTYFNYEAQQDKSGLPNDRFSAERPEGSISTLTIQRTEQRDSAMYRCASSLDWGTGAFFGQGTRLTVV.

The table lists this clonotype with many counts. The chain has TRBV6-2 or TRBV6-3 and TRBJ2-3; tentatively, D is TRBD1 or TRBD2 (6 bases each). V shed 0 bases and J shed 4 bases, with 20 bases lying between them. Germline lookup yields CDR1 MNHEY and CDR2 SVGEGT. This CDR3 has 18 residues. The CDR3 DNA reads TGTGCCAGCAGTTACTCGAGATCGAGGGGGGTTGGAGCAGATACGCAGTATTTT. Its protein product is CASSYSRSRGVGADTQYF.

The chain couples TRBV4-1 to TRBJ2-3; TRBD2 matches at 7 bases. J gave up 0 bases and V 2 bases, and 8 bases lay outside the gene matches. The CDR3 runs 17 residues. The germline V gene encodes CDR1 MGHRA and CDR2 YSYEKL. CDR3 nucleotide sequence: TGCGCCAGCAGCCAATCCACTAGCGTCACTAGCACAGATACGCAGTATTTT. Protein sequence: CASSQSTSVTSTDTQYF.

This clonotype has ten or more counts. The chain is built from TRBV6-4 and TRBJ1-1, with a weak D call TRBD1 (5 bases). CDR1 and CDR2 from the germline V gene are MRHNA and SNTAGT. The CDR3 spans 14 residues. Trimming removed 5 bases from V and 0 bases from J, with 10 bases in between. The chain's CDR3 is CASSRDGLNTEAFF. In nucleotides, the CDR3 is TGTGCCAGCAGTCGGGACGGACTGAACACTGAAGCTTTCTTT.